This T cell receptor (beta chain) was recorded in a study of naive and memory T cell subsets. Ligated cDNA underwent four rounds of PCR with nested alpha and beta constant region primers and SP2. Blood and skin TCR RNA was reverse transcribed with alpha and beta constant primers. Via MiXCR, TCRdb re-called the UMI-ligation and nested PCR reads, giving one row per CDR3 protein. The sample lists 30,000 to 35,000 distinct CDR3 sequences; about 6.2% were seen once. V lost 6 bases to trimming and J lost 4 bases; unmatched junction nucleotides: 9. This CDR3 spans 16 amino acids. Study results and caveats: The RNA method is potentially sensitive to activation and differentiation changes.

As for treatment: skin biopsy from PPD injection site in Mantoux-positive individual. A UMI-containing oligonucleotide was joined by 3' ligation to the TCR cDNA template. Input was roughly 1 to 1000 ng of DNase-treated total RNA without cell sorting. Only a few counts were recorded for this clonotype. Its specificity is not known. This chain uses TRBV12-3 or TRBV12-4 with TRBJ2-2, with 9 bases that match TRBD1. The starting material was skin, obtained from a tuberculin skin test site. The TCR was taken from an adult in good health. The CDR3 here is CASSSRDRDPTGELFF. The CDR3 DNA is TGTGCCAGCAGCTCCCGGGACAGGGACCCCACCGGGGAGCTGTTTTTT.